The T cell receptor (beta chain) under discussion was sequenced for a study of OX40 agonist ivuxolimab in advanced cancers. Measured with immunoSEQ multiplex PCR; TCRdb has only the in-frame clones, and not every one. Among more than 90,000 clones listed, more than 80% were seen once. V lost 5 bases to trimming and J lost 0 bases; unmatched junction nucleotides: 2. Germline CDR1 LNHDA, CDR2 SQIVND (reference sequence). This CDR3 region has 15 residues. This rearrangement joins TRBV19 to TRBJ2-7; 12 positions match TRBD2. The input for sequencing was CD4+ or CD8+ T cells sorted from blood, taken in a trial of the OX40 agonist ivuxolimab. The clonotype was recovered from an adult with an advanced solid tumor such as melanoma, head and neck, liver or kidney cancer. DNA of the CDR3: TGTGCCAGTAGTCGGACTAGCGGGGCCTCCTACGAGCAGTACTTC. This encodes CASSRTSGASYEQYF. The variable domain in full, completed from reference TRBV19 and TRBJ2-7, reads DGGITQSPKYLFRKEGQNVTLSCEQNLNHDAMYWYRQDPGQGLRLIYYSQIVNDFQKGDIAEGYSVSREKKESFPLTVTSAQKNPTAFYLCASSRTSGASYEQYFGPGTRLTVT.